Listed below are T cell receptor beta chains from one sample, sequenced in a study of identical twins. TCRdb analysed the 5' RACE reads with MiXCR anew, one entry per CDR3 protein. The sample holds some 730,000 distinct CDR3 sequences, roughly 18% seen once. These data were also reused for a study on T cells expressing NK-cell markers.

The specimen sequenced was PBMCs. The origin of the receptors is a woman aged 18-29 years in good health. Both conserved end residues are part of each CDR3.

>TRBV5-6|TRBJ2-5
CASSPWDRGKTQYF
>TRBV5-1|TRBJ2-5
CASSLGGYPRTQYF
>TRBV9|TRBJ1-1
CASSVTGGAPEAFF
>TRBV6-2/TRBV6-3|TRBJ1-5
CASSSRRLERNQPQHF
>TRBV12-3/TRBV12-4|TRBJ1-4
CASSYGGLGEKLFF
>TRBV6-2/TRBV6-3|TRBJ2-3
CASSFGLDGADTQYF
>TRBV12-3/TRBV12-4|TRBJ2-2
CASRSPSTGELFF
>TRBV13|TRBJ2-7
CASSLYSTGEQYF
>TRBV7-6|TRBJ2-1
CASSLEGTSLYNEQFF
>TRBV7-2|TRBJ2-7
CASSRTAILPGQYF
>TRBV5-1|TRBJ2-1
CASSLAHANEQFF
>TRBV14|TRBJ2-7
CASSQIGQAYEQYF
>TRBV12-3/TRBV12-4|TRBJ2-1
CASRGWSEQFF
>TRBV6-5|TRBJ2-7
CASSIDGNYEQYF
>TRBV11-2|TRBJ1-5
CASSMTGGDQPQHF
>TRBV4-1|TRBJ2-7
CASSQILRGRGTHEQYF
>TRBV20-1|TRBJ2-7
CSARSPLAGAHEQYF
>TRBV21-1|TRBJ2-7
CASSPPPSGIPTYEQYF
>TRBV7-2|TRBJ2-1
CASSLGGGYEQFF
>TRBV15|TRBJ2-3
CATSRGQGASTDTQYF
>TRBV27|TRBJ2-5
CASKRPEEETQYF
>TRBV7-2|TRBJ2-1
CASSRGLAGGSEQFF
>TRBV2|TRBJ2-3
CASSEGAGTDTQYF
>TRBV4-2|TRBJ2-7
CASSQAAGGTYEQYF
>TRBV20-1|TRBJ2-1
CSARDREQQFF
>TRBV7-9|TRBJ2-3
CASSLFLGGTDTQYF
>TRBV7-6|TRBJ2-7
CASSQDRAYGEQYF
>TRBV20-1|TRBJ2-7
CSAWDASYEQYF
>TRBV20-1|TRBJ1-5
CSARGAAGQPQHF
>TRBV7-9|TRBJ2-7
CASSLEMGLSYEQYF
>TRBV13|TRBJ1-1
CASSLPTGEGNTEAFF
>TRBV5-1|TRBJ2-7
CASSTEGAYEQYF
>TRBV6-6|TRBJ1-2
CASSYPQYVGYTF
>TRBV9|TRBJ2-5
CASSVMGAIEGETQYF
>TRBV7-9|TRBJ2-5
CASSTYLTGEETQYF
>TRBV15|TRBJ1-1
CATSRAIAGSEAFF
>TRBV29-1|TRBJ2-3
CSVDGASGTSGASTDTQYF
>TRBV5-1|TRBJ2-7
CASSFPGGGSEQYF
>TRBV11-2|TRBJ2-7
CASSNVADEQYF
>TRBV28|TRBJ2-2
CASSPGVTRGFGELFF
>TRBV12-3/TRBV12-4|TRBJ2-2
CASSFDRDSKGTGELFF